This passage covers 21 T cell receptor beta chains from one sample sequenced in a study of CD8+ T cells in alopecia areata. cDNA serving as the sequencing template came from extracted, reverse transcribed RNA. This table comes from immunoSEQ multiplex PCR, and its TCRdb copy is limited to in-frame clones, with some not included. The data show roughly 150,000 clones, with about 51% seen just once and approximately 19% held by the top ten. This specimen consisted of CD8+ T cells sorted from blood, obtained at week 0. These receptor sequences come from a human donor with alopecia areata.

The chain carries TRBV25-1 and TRBJ1-1; D remains unclear. The V gene lost 3 bases and the J gene lost 6 bases, with 8 bases spanning the gap. Germline V lookup: CDR1 MGHDK, CDR2 SYGVNS. The CDR3 runs 12 residues. CDR3 region: CASSDERAEAFF. In nucleotides, the CDR3 is TGTGCCAGCAGTGATGAGAGAGCTGAAGCTTTCTTT.

This clone has more than one count but fewer than ten. The chain has TRBV29-1 and TRBJ2-3; 12 bases line up with TRBD2. Germline CDR1 and CDR2: SQVTM and ANQGSEA. V lost 6 bases, J lost 6 bases, and 4 bases stayed unmatched. The length of the CDR3 is 13 residues. CDR3 amino acids: CSVRLAGADTQYF. Written as DNA, the CDR3 is TGCAGCGTCCGACTAGCGGGGGCCGATACGCAGTATTTT.

V gene TRBV13 combines with J gene TRBJ2-5; no reliable D call. The CDR3 consists of 14 residues. The V gene's germline CDR1 is PRHDT and CDR2 FYEKMQ (reference sequence). Trimming left V 0 bases short and J 2 bases short, with 7 bases between. DNA of the CDR3: TGTGCCAGCAGCTTAGGGACACCTCAAGAGACCCAGTACTTC. It translates to CASSLGTPQETQYF.

The CDR3 DNA sequence: TGTGCTAGTGGAGCCGGGGAGGGGTTCGGGGGGACCCAGTACTTC. Protein: CASGAGEGFGGTQYF. V gene TRBV12-5 combines with J gene TRBJ2-5, with 7 bases identical to TRBD2. The V segment lost 6 bases and the J segment 7 bases; nucleotides outside the gene matches: 14. Germline values: CDR1 LGHNT, CDR2 FRNRAP. This CDR3 is 15 amino acids long.

The chain joins TRBV30 to TRBJ1-1; tentatively, D is TRBD1 (6 bases). The CDR3 extends over 13 amino acids. Germline assignment: CDR1 GTSNPN and CDR2 SVGIG (reference sequence). V lost 7 bases and J lost 5, with 17 bases in between. CDR3 DNA: TGTGCCTCCGCCCGAATTCAGGGGACTGAAGCTTTCTTT. It codes for CASARIQGTEAFF.

This chain links TRBV2 with TRBJ1-2; weak D call: TRBD1 (6 bases). Between the trimmed V and J ends, which lost 6 bases and 4 bases, there was a span of 9 bases. Germline V gene sequence: CDR1 SNHLY, CDR2 FYNNEI. The CDR3 runs 12 residues. CDR3 region: CASRQGPYGYTF. CDR3 nucleotides: TGTGCCAGCAGACAGGGACCCTATGGCTACACCTTC.

About this clone: Other DNA sequences in this specimen translate into the identical CDR3. This chain uses TRBV30 with TRBJ2-7; no reliable D call. V dropped 0 bases and J dropped 4 bases, with 4 bases sitting between them. The CDR3 contains 11 residues. Germline V gives CDR1 GTSNPN, CDR2 SVGIG (reference sequence). CDR3 sequence (DNA): TGTGCCTGGAGTGTCGGGTACGAGCAGTACTTC. Residues: CAWSVGYEQYF.

The chain is built from TRBV5-1 and TRBJ2-7; 10 positions agree with TRBD1. The CDR3 length is 15 residues. V trimming: 4 bases; J trimming: 6 bases; junction bases outside the gene matches: 10. Germline values: CDR1 SGHRS, CDR2 YFSETQ. CDR3 region: CASSPPGQGTREQYF. CDR3 DNA sequence: TGCGCCAGCAGCCCACCGGGACAGGGGACCCGCGAGCAGTACTTC. The full variable domain, completed using reference TRBV5-1 and TRBJ2-7, is KAGVTQTPRYLIKTRGQQVTLSCSPISGHRSVSWYQQTPGQGLQFLFEYFSETQRNKGNFPGRFSGRQFSNSRSEMNVSTLELGDSALYLCASSPPGQGTREQYFGPGTRLTVT.

The V gene is TRBV11-2, the J gene TRBJ2-5, with D possibly matching TRBD2 (5 bases). CDR1 SGHAT and CDR2 FQNNGV come from the germline V gene. V lost 2 bases and J lost 1, with 14 bases in between. The length of the CDR3 is 16 residues. The CDR3: CASSLNDGDFQETQYF. In DNA, the CDR3 is TGTGCCAGCAGCTTAAACGACGGGGATTTCCAAGAGACCCAGTACTTC.

Only a few counts were recorded for this clone. The sample carries other DNA sequences with the same CDR3. The J gene is TRBJ2-2, the V gene TRBV29-1; D unclear. The CDR3 is 12 residues long. The V and J ends lost 4 bases and 1 base respectively, with 4 bases between them. Germline CDR1 is SQVTM and CDR2 is ANQGSEA. CDR3 bases: TGCAGCGTTGTGCGGAACACCGGGGAGCTGTTTTTT. Residues: CSVVRNTGELFF.

On this clone itself: Other DNA sequences in this specimen translate into the identical CDR3. The genes are TRBV6-5 and TRBJ2-5; D gene unclear. This CDR3 region has 11 residues. Per germline, CDR1 MNHEY and CDR2 SVGAGI. Trimming shortened V by 2 bases and J by 5 bases, and 3 bases separated the two germline ends. The chain's CDR3 is CASSYGETQYF. The DNA for the CDR3 is TGTGCCAGCAGTTACGGGGAGACCCAGTACTTC.

Concerning this clone itself: This sample also contains other DNA sequences that code for the same CDR3. V and J are TRBV29-1 and TRBJ2-1, with D uncertain. The CDR3 consists of 10 residues. Looked up from germline, CDR1 is SQVTM and CDR2 is ANQGSEA. V shed 4 bases and J shed 5 bases, with 3 bases lying between them. Here the CDR3 DNA reads TGCAGCGTTGTTGACAATGAGCAGTTCTTC. As protein: CSVVDNEQFF.

This clone was seen a few times. The V call is TRBV2, the J call TRBJ2-7; D is perhaps TRBD1 (5 bases). Germline V gene sequence: CDR1 SNHLY, CDR2 FYNNEI. The CDR3 is made up of 12 amino acids. Trimming left V 4 bases short and J 5 bases short, with 9 bases between. CDR3 DNA: TGTGCCAGCAGTGTGGCAGGGAACGAGCAGTACTTC. Protein: CASSVAGNEQYF. Complete variable domain (other parts from reference TRBV2 and TRBJ2-7): EPEVTQTPSHQVTQMGQEVILRCVPISNHLYFYWYRQILGQKVEFLVSFYNNEISEKSEIFDDQFSVERPDGSNFTLKIRSTKLEDSAMYFCASSVAGNEQYFGPGTRLTVT.

The V call is TRBV11-2, the J call TRBJ2-3, with D perhaps matching TRBD1 or TRBD2 (7 bases each). The CDR3 extends over 15 amino acids. Trimming took off 5 bases at V and 2 bases at J, with 14 bases between the two ends. Germline values: CDR1 SGHAT, CDR2 FQNNGV. CDR3 sequence reads: CASSQAGQPTDTQYF. CDR3 coding DNA: TGTGCCAGCAGCCAAGCGGGACAGCCCACAGATACGCAGTATTTT.

The chain combines TRBV30 with TRBJ2-7; 11 bases are a match to TRBD2. The J segment lost 4 bases and the V segment lost 4 bases, leaving 12 bases of the junction unmatched. This CDR3 comprises 16 residues. Germline assignment: CDR1 GTSNPN and CDR2 SVGIG (reference sequence). CDR3: CAWKSSGGPNQYEQYF. DNA for the CDR3: TGTGCCTGGAAATCTAGCGGGGGGCCGAATCAATACGAGCAGTACTTC.

The sample holds a few counts of this clone. In DNA form, the CDR3 reads TGTGCCAGCAGTGAGAGCTACAATGAGCAGTTCTTC. It is translated as CASSESYNEQFF. The chain uses TRBV2 and TRBJ2-1, with unresolved D. V lost 3 bases, J lost 3 bases, and 3 bases lay in between. Germline V gives CDR1 SNHLY, CDR2 FYNNEI. The CDR3 length is 12 residues.

The chain employs TRBV13 and TRBJ1-2, with D unresolved. With 1 base removed from V and 6 bases from J, the gap between germline ends came to 9 bases. The CDR3 consists of 13 residues. CDR1 is PRHDT, CDR2 FYEKMQ, per germline (reference sequence). CDR3 DNA: TGTGCCAGCAGCTTAGCCCGTGGGGATGGCTACACCTTC. It codes for CASSLARGDGYTF.

The rearrangement links TRBV25-1 to TRBJ1-1; D remains ambiguous. V lost 3 bases, J lost 0 bases, and 5 bases lay in between. Germline V lookup: CDR1 MGHDK, CDR2 SYGVNS. This CDR3 has 13 amino acids. The CDR3 nucleotides are TGTGCCAGCAGTGAGAACATGAACACTGAAGCTTTCTTT. It is translated as CASSENMNTEAFF. Supplemented by reference TRBV25-1 and TRBJ1-1, the full variable domain reads EADIYQTPRYLVIGTGKKITLECSQTMGHDKMYWYQQDPGMELHLIHYSYGVNSTEKGDLSSESTVSRIRTEHFPLTLESARPSHTSQYLCASSENMNTEAFFGQGTRLTVV.

This clone has only a few counts. This sequence joins TRBV10-3 and TRBJ2-2; D ambiguous. The CDR3 has 16 amino acids. Trimming cost V 1 base and J 0 bases, with 9 bases left between them. Per germline, CDR1 ENHRY and CDR2 SYGVKD. CDR3 in amino acids: CAISELVLANTGELFF. The CDR3 nucleotides are TGTGCCATCAGTGAGTTGGTCCTCGCGAACACCGGGGAGCTGTTTTTT.

This rearrangement joins TRBV29-1 to TRBJ1-1; D unclear. CDR3 length equals 14 residues. The V and J ends lost 1 base and 1 base respectively, with 10 bases between them. Germline V gene sequence: CDR1 SQVTM, CDR2 ANQGSEA. Written as DNA, the CDR3 is TGCAGCGTTGAAGTTCCGATGTCGAACACTGAAGCTTTCTTT. Residues: CSVEVPMSNTEAFF.

The rearrangement links TRBV27 to TRBJ1-6; 7 bases match TRBD1. Germline V CDR1 and CDR2: MNHEY, SMNVEV (reference sequence). V gave up 10 bases and J gave up 7 bases; unmatched junction bases: 4. The length of the CDR3 is 12 residues. CDR3 nucleotides: TGTGCCATCAAGACAGGGAATTCACCCCTCCACTTT. This sequence encodes CAIKTGNSPLHF.